A selection of T cell receptor beta chains follows, all from one sample in a study of cytomegalovirus exposure and HLA in healthy donors. Method: immunoSEQ multiplex PCR; TCRdb's copy keeps in-frame clones and lacks some. The data show roughly 120,000 clones, roughly 80% seen once. Sequenced: PBMCs. The receptors stem from a male donor in good health and CMV-seronegative. CDR3s include the opening cysteine and the closing phenylalanine or tryptophan. The order of the fields is CDR3 DNA, CDR3 protein, D gene, J gene, V gene, clone size. D genes are given only for firm matches. Only some rows state a clone size, as once, few, many or a class for expanded clones.

CDR3 DNA: TGCGCCAGCAGGGCGGGTAAGAACTCCTACAATGAGCAGTTCTTC
CDR3 protein: CASRAGKNSYNEQFF
D gene: -
J gene: TRBJ2-1
V gene: TRBV10-1
clone size: once

CDR3 DNA: TGTGCCAGCAGCTTGGTAGGGGAGGAGCTTGGTTGGGAGACCCAGTACTTC
CDR3 protein: CASSLVGEELGWETQYF
D gene: -
J gene: TRBJ2-5
V gene: TRBV5-6
clone size: -

CDR3 DNA: TGTGCCAGCAGCTTCCATGGAGGGAACACTGAAGCTTTCTTT
CDR3 protein: CASSFHGGNTEAFF
D gene: -
J gene: TRBJ1-1
V gene: TRBV5-4
clone size: -

CDR3 DNA: TGCAGCGTTGAAGAGTCGCGGGGTGGGAACACTGAAGCTTTCTTT
CDR3 protein: CSVEESRGGNTEAFF
D gene: -
J gene: TRBJ1-1
V gene: TRBV29-1
clone size: -

CDR3 DNA: TGTGCCAGCAGGACTCTTTTCAGGACTAGCGGGGGAACGCAGTATTTT
CDR3 protein: CASRTLFRTSGGTQYF
D gene: TRBD2
J gene: TRBJ2-3
V gene: TRBV27
clone size: -

CDR3 DNA: TGCGCCAGCAGCCGTACCACAGGGTCTGGGGCCAACGTCCTGACTTTC
CDR3 protein: CASSRTTGSGANVLTF
D gene: -
J gene: TRBJ2-6
V gene: TRBV4-3
clone size: few

CDR3 DNA: TGTGCCAGTAGTATTGGGGCAGCCAACACTGAAGCTTTCTTT
CDR3 protein: CASSIGAANTEAFF
D gene: -
J gene: TRBJ1-1
V gene: TRBV19
clone size: -

CDR3 DNA: TGTGCCAGCAGCGACCGGGACAGATATTCACCCCTCCACTTT
CDR3 protein: CASSDRDRYSPLHF
D gene: TRBD1
J gene: TRBJ1-6
V gene: TRBV6-1
clone size: -

CDR3 DNA: TGTGCCAGCTCATTCATTCCGGGACAGAAAACCTACGAGCAGTACTTC
CDR3 protein: CASSFIPGQKTYEQYF
D gene: TRBD1
J gene: TRBJ2-7
V gene: TRBV18
clone size: -

CDR3 DNA: TGTGCCAGCAGCTCTGCCGGACAGGGTCTAGGCTACACCTTC
CDR3 protein: CASSSAGQGLGYTF
D gene: TRBD1
J gene: TRBJ1-2
V gene: TRBV7-8
clone size: -

CDR3 DNA: TGTGCCAGCAGTGAAGTCTACAGGGGGGGATCCTACGAGCAGTACTTC
CDR3 protein: CASSEVYRGGSYEQYF
D gene: -
J gene: TRBJ2-7
V gene: TRBV2
clone size: -

CDR3 DNA: TGCAGCGTTGTTAGGTTGGACACGACCGGGGCCAACGTCCTGACTTTC
CDR3 protein: CSVVRLDTTGANVLTF
D gene: -
J gene: TRBJ2-6
V gene: TRBV29-1
clone size: -

CDR3 DNA: TGTGCCTGGAGTGTACAGCGACAGGGGGGTTCACCCCTCCACTTT
CDR3 protein: CAWSVQRQGGSPLHF
D gene: TRBD1
J gene: TRBJ1-6
V gene: TRBV30
clone size: -

CDR3 DNA: TGTGCCAGTAGTCAGGGCCGAAGGACTGAAGCTTTCTTT
CDR3 protein: CASSQGRRTEAFF
D gene: -
J gene: TRBJ1-1
V gene: TRBV19
clone size: -

CDR3 DNA: TGTGCCAGCAGGAGAAGTCCGGGGTATTCACCCCTCCACTTT
CDR3 protein: CASRRSPGYSPLHF
D gene: -
J gene: TRBJ1-6
V gene: TRBV6-5
clone size: -

CDR3 DNA: TGTGCCAGCAGCGCACGGGACAGGGTGTATGGCTACACCTTC
CDR3 protein: CASSARDRVYGYTF
D gene: TRBD1
J gene: TRBJ1-2
V gene: TRBV7-8
clone size: -

CDR3 DNA: TGCGCCAGCAGCTGGCTGGGGGGGCGAACGAACACCGGGGAGCTGTTTTTT
CDR3 protein: CASSWLGGRTNTGELFF
D gene: -
J gene: TRBJ2-2
V gene: TRBV5-1
clone size: few

CDR3 DNA: TGTGCCAGCAGTTCTATCGGACACCACGGCATTGGCTACACCTTC
CDR3 protein: CASSSIGHHGIGYTF
D gene: -
J gene: TRBJ1-2
V gene: TRBV6-5
clone size: few

CDR3 DNA: TGCGCCAGCAGCCAAGAAGTAAAGACAGGAGACACCGGGGAGCTGTTTTTT
CDR3 protein: CASSQEVKTGDTGELFF
D gene: -
J gene: TRBJ2-2
V gene: TRBV4-1
clone size: -

CDR3 DNA: TGTGCCAGCAGTCAGGGCAGGGGCGACAACTATGGCTACACCTTC
CDR3 protein: CASSQGRGDNYGYTF
D gene: -
J gene: TRBJ1-2
V gene: TRBV6-5
clone size: -

CDR3 DNA: TGCGCCAGCAGCTTGGATGCAGGGGACTATGGCTACACCTTC
CDR3 protein: CASSLDAGDYGYTF
D gene: -
J gene: TRBJ1-2
V gene: TRBV5-1
clone size: -

CDR3 DNA: TGTGCCTGGAGTATTCGACAGGGCTCTAGGGACACTGAAGCTTTCTTT
CDR3 protein: CAWSIRQGSRDTEAFF
D gene: TRBD1
J gene: TRBJ1-1
V gene: TRBV30
clone size: -

CDR3 DNA: TGTGCCAGCTCACTTGGACTAGCGGGGAGGAATGAGCAGTTCTTC
CDR3 protein: CASSLGLAGRNEQFF
D gene: TRBD2
J gene: TRBJ2-1
V gene: TRBV18
clone size: few

CDR3 DNA: TGTGCCAGCAGCTGGGGACAGGTCCCAGATACGCAGTATTTT
CDR3 protein: CASSWGQVPDTQYF
D gene: TRBD1
J gene: TRBJ2-3
V gene: TRBV13
clone size: -

CDR3 DNA: TGTGCCAGCAGCCCCTTAAGCCGACTAGCGGGGGGGAGAACAGATACGCAGTATTTT
CDR3 protein: CASSPLSRLAGGRTDTQYF
D gene: TRBD2
J gene: TRBJ2-3
V gene: TRBV7-3
clone size: few

CDR3 DNA: TGCGCCAGCAGTGAAGGCGGCTCTAACTATGGCTACACCTTC
CDR3 protein: CASSEGGSNYGYTF
D gene: -
J gene: TRBJ1-2
V gene: TRBV6-1
clone size: -

CDR3 DNA: TGTGCCAGCAGTTTTAGCAGGGGCCCGGCCCTCTACGAGCAGTACTTC
CDR3 protein: CASSFSRGPALYEQYF
D gene: -
J gene: TRBJ2-7
V gene: TRBV27
clone size: -

CDR3 DNA: TGTGCCAGTAGTATTGGGACAGTTCCGCGGGCTTTCTTT
CDR3 protein: CASSIGTVPRAFF
D gene: TRBD1
J gene: TRBJ1-1
V gene: TRBV19
clone size: -

CDR3 DNA: TGTGCCAGCAGTGACACAGGGAGAATCACAGATACGCAGTATTTT
CDR3 protein: CASSDTGRITDTQYF
D gene: -
J gene: TRBJ2-3
V gene: TRBV2
clone size: once

CDR3 DNA: TGTGCCTGGAGTACAGGAACGGCTAAAGGCTACACCTTC
CDR3 protein: CAWSTGTAKGYTF
D gene: -
J gene: TRBJ1-2
V gene: TRBV30
clone size: -

CDR3 DNA: TGTGCCAGTAGCGGGACAATAGATGAAAAACTGTTTTTT
CDR3 protein: CASSGTIDEKLFF
D gene: -
J gene: TRBJ1-4
V gene: TRBV19
clone size: -

CDR3 DNA: TGTGCCAGCAGTCCTCCTGACAGTTCGCGGACCTATGGCTACACCTTC
CDR3 protein: CASSPPDSSRTYGYTF
D gene: -
J gene: TRBJ1-2
V gene: TRBV6-6
clone size: -

CDR3 DNA: TGTGCCAGCTCAGGACTGGGACAGGGCAACTATGGCTACACCTTC
CDR3 protein: CASSGLGQGNYGYTF
D gene: TRBD1
J gene: TRBJ1-2
V gene: TRBV18
clone size: -